Shown below are 21 T cell receptor beta chains from a single sample sequenced in a study of Ad26.COV2.S vaccination and SARS-CoV-2 variants (dated by TCRdb to the early 2020s). Taken with the paper, the label for treatment or condition translates to: approximately 18 received Ad26.COV2.S at low or high dose, single or two shots; 5 received placebo; per-sample allocation not given. For vaccine and placebo recipients, repertoires were sequenced using samples collected on day 63 after the first injection. To prepare the library, the immunoSEQ multiplex PCR assay was applied. TCRdb re-hosts the immuneACCESS table, in-frame sequences only. Its copies lack some clones; in the studies checked, an unresolved V gene accounts for under half of them, and the cause for the rest is not known. The sample data list around 340,000 clones, and 86% of these were observed just once. Around a tenth of the sample comes from the top ten.

Here the sequenced sample was peripheral blood, taken in a trial of Ad26.COV2.S vaccine versus placebo. The receptor set was obtained from a person between 18 and 60 years old who received the Ad26.COV2.S COVID-19 vaccine or a placebo.

J is TRBJ1-6 and V is TRBV6-2 or TRBV6-3; D gene unclear. The V end lost 1 base, the J end lost 3 bases, and 7 bases lay between the germline ends. The V gene's germline CDR1 is MNHEY and CDR2 SVGEGT. The CDR3 runs to 15 residues. CDR3 loop: CASSYYGDYNSPLHF. DNA of the CDR3: TGTGCCAGCAGTTACTATGGGGACTATAATTCACCCCTCCACTTT.

V and J are TRBV10-3 and TRBJ2-2; TRBD1 agrees at 10 bases. V lost 10 bases and J lost 2; bases outside the gene matches: 4. Germline V gives CDR1 ENHRY, CDR2 SYGVKD. The CDR3 runs to 14 residues. The CDR3 DNA follows: TGTGCCACGAGGGACAGGGGAAACACCGGGGAGCTGTTTTTT. It specifies CATRDRGNTGELFF.

This chain joins TRBV6-5 and TRBJ2-7, with 8 bases fitting TRBD2. Germline lookup yields CDR1 MNHEY and CDR2 SVGAGI. The CDR3 runs 14 residues. J lost 5 bases, V lost 0 bases, and 3 bases had no gene match. The CDR3: CASSYSGAGDEQYF. The DNA for the CDR3 is TGTGCCAGCAGTTACTCGGGAGCGGGGGACGAGCAGTACTTC.

The chain carries TRBV19 and TRBJ2-7; a weak D match, TRBD2 (5 bases). The length of the CDR3 is 13 residues. The V and J ends lost 3 bases and 7 bases respectively, with 13 bases between them. CDR1 is LNHDA, CDR2 SQIVND, per germline (reference sequence). CDR3 sequence reads: CASSISVTGEQYF. As DNA, the CDR3 is TGTGCCAGTAGTATTTCGGTTACGGGGGAGCAGTACTTC.

The chain carries TRBV6-5 and TRBJ1-5, with a possible D match to TRBD1 (5 bases). The CDR3 loop spans 12 amino acids. Per the germline V gene, CDR1 is MNHEY and CDR2 is SVGAGI. V lost 5 bases to trimming and J lost 6 bases, with 8 bases between them. CDR3 nucleotides: TGTGCCAGCAGTCCGGGGGGTCAGCCCCAGCATTTT. Amino acids: CASSPGGQPQHF.

The chain has TRBV24-1 and TRBJ1-2; perhaps TRBD1 as D (6 bases). V was trimmed by 2 bases and J by 1 base, leaving 10 bases between them. This CDR3 is built from 15 residues. CDR1 KGHDR and CDR2 SFDVKD come from the germline V gene. CDR3 in DNA: TGTGCCACCAGTGATTCAGGGGTGGGTAACTATGGCTACACCTTC. Translating gives CATSDSGVGNYGYTF.

J is TRBJ1-5 and V is TRBV20-1; no clear D gene. Trimming took 3 bases from V and 7 from J, leaving 10 bases between them. Germline CDR1 and CDR2: DFQATT and SNEGSKA (reference sequence). The length of the CDR3 is 12 residues. The CDR3 nucleotides read TGCAGTGCTAGTATGGGTATGCAGCCCCAGCATTTT. Its translation: CSASMGMQPQHF.

The V call is TRBV5-1, the J call TRBJ1-1; D perhaps matches TRBD1 (6 bases). Germline values: CDR1 SGHRS, CDR2 YFSETQ. The CDR3 is 13 amino acids. V lost 4 bases to trimming and J lost 8 bases, with 15 bases between them. In nucleotides, the CDR3 is TGCGCCAGCAGCCTTGGGGGGGCGGAAGAAGCTTTCTTT. Translated: CASSLGGAEEAFF.

The chain employs TRBV6-5 and TRBJ2-3; 10 bases map to TRBD1. The CDR3 is made up of 16 amino acids. J lost 1 base, V lost 4 bases, and 5 bases had no gene match. CDR1 and CDR2 (germline): MNHEY, SVGAGI. The CDR3 here is CASSSSGTGGTDTQYF. DNA of the CDR3: TGTGCCAGCAGTTCCTCCGGGACAGGGGGCACAGATACGCAGTATTTT.

The chain links TRBV28 to TRBJ2-1; a possible D gene is TRBD2 (7 bases). The germline V and J ends were trimmed by 2 bases and 7 bases, with 18 bases remaining between them. Germline values: CDR1 MDHEN, CDR2 SYDVKM. This CDR3 comprises 16 residues. CDR3 coding DNA: TGTGCCAGCAGTTTACTTTCTAAGGGGGGAGGGAATGAGCAGTTCTTC. This gives the protein CASSLLSKGGGNEQFF.

This rearrangement joins TRBV25-1 to TRBJ1-5; 7 nucleotides agree with TRBD1. There are 17 residues in the CDR3. Germline CDR1 reads MGHDK; CDR2 reads SYGVNS. V gave up 2 bases and J gave up 2 bases; unmatched junction bases: 9. CDR3 sequence: CASSESRGGAGNQPQHF. CDR3 sequence (DNA): TGTGCCAGCAGTGAAAGTAGAGGGGGCGCGGGCAATCAGCCCCAGCATTTT.

This sequence joins TRBV19 and TRBJ2-3; TRBD2 matches at 10 bases. Germline CDR1 LNHDA, CDR2 SQIVND (reference sequence). The CDR3 spans 17 residues. V lost 7 bases and J lost 5; bases outside the gene matches: 15. The CDR3 region has the DNA TGTGCCAGTACCAACCGGCCCAGCGGGGGGGGCAGAGATACGCAGTATTTT. It specifies CASTNRPSGGGRDTQYF.

The V call is TRBV7-8, the J call TRBJ2-7; TRBD1 agrees at 8 bases. Germline V gene data show CDR1 as SGHVS and CDR2 as FQNEAQ. This CDR3 has 12 amino acids. V shed 5 bases, J shed 4 bases, and the junction held 1 base outside the gene matches. In DNA form, the CDR3 reads TGTGCCAGCAGCCGACAGGGGTACGAGCAGTACTTC. This gives the protein CASSRQGYEQYF.

V gene TRBV11-2 combines with J gene TRBJ1-3; tentative D call: TRBD1 (5 bases). V gave up 2 bases and J gave up 3 bases, with 14 bases separating them. The V gene's germline CDR1 is SGHAT and CDR2 FQNNGV. This CDR3 has 16 residues. CDR3 coding DNA: TGTGCCAGCAGCTTACACGGGGCGGGTGGTGGAAACACCATATATTTT. It translates to CASSLHGAGGGNTIYF.

This sequence joins TRBV6-2 or TRBV6-3 and TRBJ2-7, with 8 nucleotides matching TRBD2. CDR1 is MNHEY, CDR2 SVGEGT, per germline. The CDR3 is made up of 15 amino acids. Germline trimming cut 6 bases from V and 5 bases from J; bases unmatched to any gene: 12. The CDR3 protein is CASRPARAGANEQYF. The CDR3, as DNA: TGTGCCAGCAGACCTGCTAGAGCGGGGGCAAACGAGCAGTACTTC.

The chain combines TRBV28 with TRBJ2-7; TRBD1 might be the D (5 bases). Trimming shortened V by 1 base and J by 2 bases, and 9 bases separated the two germline ends. There are 14 residues in the CDR3. Germline V CDR1 and CDR2: MDHEN, SYDVKM. The CDR3 DNA reads TGTGCCAGCAGTTTATTAGGGGTGGCCTACGAGCAGTACTTC. This codes for CASSLLGVAYEQYF.

The rearrangement uses TRBV9 and TRBJ2-7; TRBD1 aligns across 9 bases. The CDR3 is 18 amino acids. Germline lookup yields CDR1 SGDLS and CDR2 YYNGEE. The V and J ends lost 0 bases and 2 bases, in that order; junction bases with no gene match: 12. This chain's CDR3 is CASSVGAAGTGLTYEQYF. The CDR3 region has the DNA TGTGCCAGCAGCGTAGGGGCCGCCGGGACAGGGCTTACCTACGAGCAGTACTTC.

The CDR3 reads CASSFIDRRNYGYTF. CDR3 DNA: TGTGCCAGCAGTTTTATCGACAGGAGGAACTATGGCTACACCTTC. The genes are TRBV28 and TRBJ1-2; D is perhaps TRBD1 (6 bases). Between the trimmed V and J ends, which lost 3 bases and 2 bases, there was a span of 13 bases. CDR1 is MDHEN and CDR2 is SYDVKM in the germline V gene. CDR3 length: 15 amino acids.

The CDR3 DNA is TGCGCCAGCAGTCCGGGGGGAACTCCTGAAGCTTTCTTT. Translated, it gives CASSPGGTPEAFF. This sequence joins TRBV10-1 and TRBJ1-1, with D maybe TRBD1 (5 bases). V dropped 5 bases and J dropped 6 bases, with 13 bases sitting between them. CDR3 length equals 13 residues. Per the germline V gene, CDR1 is WNHNN and CDR2 is SYGVQD (reference sequence).

The V call is TRBV5-1, the J call TRBJ1-3; D remains unclear. CDR3 length: 14 residues. The ends were cut back, 1 base at V and 0 bases at J, with 5 bases in the middle. Germline values: CDR1 SGHRS, CDR2 YFSETQ. The CDR3: CASSLNLSGNTIYF. In DNA form, the CDR3 reads TGCGCCAGCAGCTTGAACCTCTCTGGAAACACCATATATTTT. The whole variable domain, remainder taken from reference TRBV5-1 and TRBJ1-3, is KAGVTQTPRYLIKTRGQQVTLSCSPISGHRSVSWYQQTPGQGLQFLFEYFSETQRNKGNFPGRFSGRQFSNSRSEMNVSTLELGDSALYLCASSLNLSGNTIYFGEGSWLTVV.

The V call is TRBV6-2 or TRBV6-3, the J call TRBJ1-5; D uncertain. This CDR3 spans 14 amino acids. Germline values: CDR1 MNHEY, CDR2 SVGEGT. V was clipped by 2 bases and J by 7 bases, with 12 bases between them. CDR3 DNA sequence: TGTGCCAGCAGTTACGGCGGGGTTGGGCAGCCCCAGCATTTT. Translated: CASSYGGVGQPQHF.